This TCR beta chain was found in a study of early T cells in non-severe SARS-CoV-2 infection. Study background: Sequenced material consisted of bulk RNA (from unsorted whole blood), and chains were unpaired. Study conclusions and caveats: The study's VDJdb matching favored anti-spike CD8 responses and missed private and CD4 specificities.

At least ten counts were recorded for this clonotype. Its antigen remains unknown. The library protocol tagged individual cDNA molecules with unique molecular identifiers. TCRdb used MiXCR to reprocess the 5' RACE reads, holding one entry per CDR3 protein. This sample has over 50,000 distinct CDR3 sequences, with about 16% found just once. This CDR3 is built from 15 residues. Germline CDR1 is DFQATT and CDR2 is SNEGSKA (reference sequence). Trimming at V came to 5 bases and at J to 9 bases, leaving 15 bases not matched to a gene. The source is an adult who was a healthcare worker with PCR-confirmed SARS-CoV-2 infection or an uninfected control (not recorded which). This chain links TRBV20-1 with TRBJ2-1; TRBD2 matches at 8 bases. The input for sequencing was whole blood, taken at baseline. This chain's CDR3 is CSAPSSGLPWGEQFF. DNA for the CDR3: TGCAGTGCTCCTTCTAGCGGGCTACCCTGGGGTGAGCAGTTCTTC.